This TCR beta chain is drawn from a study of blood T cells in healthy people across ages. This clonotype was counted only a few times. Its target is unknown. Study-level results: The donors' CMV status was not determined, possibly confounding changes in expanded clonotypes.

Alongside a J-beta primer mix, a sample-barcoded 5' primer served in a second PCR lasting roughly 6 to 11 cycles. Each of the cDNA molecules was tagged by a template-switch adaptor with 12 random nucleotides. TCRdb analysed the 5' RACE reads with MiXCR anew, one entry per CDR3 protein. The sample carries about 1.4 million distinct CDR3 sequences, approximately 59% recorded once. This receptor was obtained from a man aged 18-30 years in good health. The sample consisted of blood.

Here the CDR3 DNA reads TGTGCCACCAGCAGAGGACAGGTTGGATATGGCTACACCTTC. Protein: CATSRGQVGYGYTF. The V gene is TRBV15, the J gene TRBJ1-2; TRBD1 is a possible D gene (6 bases). Germline V gives CDR1 LNHNV, CDR2 YYDKDF (reference sequence). The V gene lost 1 base and the J gene lost 5 bases, with 11 bases spanning the gap. CDR3 length equals 14 residues.